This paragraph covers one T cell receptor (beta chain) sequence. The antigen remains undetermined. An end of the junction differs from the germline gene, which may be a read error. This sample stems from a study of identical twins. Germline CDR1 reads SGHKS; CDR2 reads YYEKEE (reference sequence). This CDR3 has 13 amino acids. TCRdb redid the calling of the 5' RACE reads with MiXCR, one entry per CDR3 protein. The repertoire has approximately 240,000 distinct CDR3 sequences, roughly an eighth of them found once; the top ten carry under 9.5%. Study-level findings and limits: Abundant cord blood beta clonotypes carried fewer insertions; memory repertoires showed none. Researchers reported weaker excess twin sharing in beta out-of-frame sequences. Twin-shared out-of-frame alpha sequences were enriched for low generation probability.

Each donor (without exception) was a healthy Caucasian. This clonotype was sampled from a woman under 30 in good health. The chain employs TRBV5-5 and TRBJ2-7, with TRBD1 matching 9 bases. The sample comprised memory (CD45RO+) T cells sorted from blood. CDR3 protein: CAISARTGELRAF. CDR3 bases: TGTGCCATCAGCGCCCGGACAGGGGAACTACGAGCCTTC.